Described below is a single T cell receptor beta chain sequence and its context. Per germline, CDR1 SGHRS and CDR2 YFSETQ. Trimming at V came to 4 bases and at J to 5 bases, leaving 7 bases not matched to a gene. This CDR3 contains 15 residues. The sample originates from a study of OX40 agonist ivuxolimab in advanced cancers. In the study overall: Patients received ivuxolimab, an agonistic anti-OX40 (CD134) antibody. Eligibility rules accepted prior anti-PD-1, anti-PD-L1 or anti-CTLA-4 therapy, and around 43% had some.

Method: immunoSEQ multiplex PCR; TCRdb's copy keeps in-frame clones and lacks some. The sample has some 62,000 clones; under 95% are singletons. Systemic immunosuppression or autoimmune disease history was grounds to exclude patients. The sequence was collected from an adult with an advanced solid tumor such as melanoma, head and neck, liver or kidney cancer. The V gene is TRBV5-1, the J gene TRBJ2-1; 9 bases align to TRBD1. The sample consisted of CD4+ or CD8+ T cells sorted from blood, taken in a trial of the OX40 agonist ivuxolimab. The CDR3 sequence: CASSRTGGANNEQFF. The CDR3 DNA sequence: TGCGCCAGCAGCAGAACAGGGGGCGCGAACAATGAGCAGTTCTTC.